One and the same sample provided the 17 T cell receptor beta chains below, sequenced in a study of shared clonotypes between healthy human individuals. Libraries were prepared by immunoSEQ multiplex PCR; TCRdb keeps only in-frame clonotypes and omits some of them. The sample lists under 2.5 million clones; about 90% were seen once. Source material: naive CD4+ T cells from PBMCs. Subset given: CD45RA+ positively selected. These receptor sequences come from a man between 18 and 35 years old in good health. Some clones in this sample may be carry-over from other donors' samples.

This sequence joins TRBV5-1 and TRBJ2-5; 16 positions match TRBD2. This CDR3 contains 16 residues. Germline V gene sequence: CDR1 SGHRS, CDR2 YFSETQ. V trimming: 3 bases; J trimming: 7 bases; junction bases outside the gene matches: 6. The CDR3 spells CASSSGLAGGAATQYF. CDR3 sequence (DNA): TGCGCCAGCAGCTCGGGACTAGCGGGAGGGGCCGCGACCCAGTACTTC.

The rearrangement joins TRBV28 to TRBJ2-3, with D maybe TRBD1 (5 bases). CDR1 and CDR2 from the germline V gene are MDHEN and SYDVKM. V was shortened by 3 bases and J by 0 bases, with 16 bases between the two germline ends. The CDR3 covers 17 residues. The CDR3 protein is CASSFSGRVGSTDTQYF. As DNA, the CDR3 is TGTGCCAGCAGTTTCTCGGGCAGGGTCGGTAGCACAGATACGCAGTATTTT.

The chain links TRBV5-1 to TRBJ2-5, with a weak D call TRBD2 (6 bases). The CDR3 covers 14 residues. Germline assignment: CDR1 SGHRS and CDR2 YFSETQ. V was shortened by 4 bases and J by 3 bases, with 13 bases between the two germline ends. The CDR3 DNA is TGCGCCAGCAGCCACCCGACGGGGGAAGAGACCCAGTACTTC. Translated: CASSHPTGEETQYF. The complete variable domain, with remaining parts taken from reference TRBV5-1 and TRBJ2-5, reads KAGVTQTPRYLIKTRGQQVTLSCSPISGHRSVSWYQQTPGQGLQFLFEYFSETQRNKGNFPGRFSGRQFSNSRSEMNVSTLELGDSALYLCASSHPTGEETQYFGPGTRLLVL.

The rearrangement joins TRBV6-5 to TRBJ1-2; 7 bases line up with TRBD1. CDR1 is MNHEY, CDR2 SVGAGI, per germline. Losses at the gene ends were 5 bases for V and 0 bases for J; bases not matched to a gene: 6. The CDR3 is 15 amino acids. The CDR3 here is CASSGRQGPNYGYTF. The CDR3 DNA follows: TGTGCCAGCAGTGGCAGACAGGGCCCTAACTATGGCTACACCTTC.

The V and J genes are TRBV2 and TRBJ1-1; no reliable D call. V was pared by 5 bases and J by 0 bases, with 10 bases between. The CDR3 sequence is 14 residues long. Germline V gives CDR1 SNHLY, CDR2 FYNNEI. The CDR3 bases are TGTGCCAGCAGTTGGGCAGCTATGAACACTGAAGCTTTCTTT. It encodes CASSWAAMNTEAFF.

The V and J genes are TRBV4-3 and TRBJ1-2; weak D call: TRBD1 (5 bases). The CDR3 loop spans 16 amino acids. The V and J ends lost 0 bases and 0 bases respectively, with 11 bases between them. Germline-derived CDR1 and CDR2 are LGHNA and YSLEER. CDR3 nucleotides: TGCGCCAGCAGCCAAGAATGGCCAGGGCCTAACTATGGCTACACCTTC. Encoded protein: CASSQEWPGPNYGYTF.

The count of this clone is one. The chain links TRBV7-8 to TRBJ1-5; the D is unclear. From germline, CDR1 is SGHVS and CDR2 FQNEAQ. With 1 base removed from V and 0 bases from J, the gap between germline ends came to 7 bases. The CDR3 sequence is 15 residues long. CDR3 coding DNA: TGTGCCAGCAGCTTAGTTATCAGTAGCAATCAGCCCCAGCATTTT. Its protein is CASSLVISSNQPQHF.

The V and J genes are TRBV27 and TRBJ2-3; a weak D match, TRBD1 (6 bases). Per germline, CDR1 MNHEY and CDR2 SMNVEV (reference sequence). Trimming took 5 bases from V and 9 from J, leaving 24 bases between them. This CDR3 is built from 16 residues. The CDR3 DNA reads as TGTGCCAGCAGTACTCAAACTCCGCACGCCACAGGGACGCAGTATTTT. This gives the protein CASSTQTPHATGTQYF.

The gene calls are TRBV11-3 and TRBJ2-2; TRBD2 agrees at 8 bases. The germline V gene encodes CDR1 SGHNT and CDR2 YENEEA. The CDR3 covers 16 residues. V dropped 5 bases and J dropped 3; count of bases not matched to a gene: 8. The CDR3 coding sequence is TGTGCCAGCAGCCGCGGGCGGGAGGTGGACACCGGGGAGCTGTTTTTT. Protein sequence: CASSRGREVDTGELFF.

This chain connects TRBV9 to TRBJ1-1; a weak D match, TRBD1 (5 bases). Trimming stripped 3 bases from V and 4 bases from J, with 16 bases between. Germline V gene lookup returns CDR1 SGDLS and CDR2 YYNGEE. CDR3 length equals 15 residues. This chain's CDR3 is CASSATGLGVTEAFF. The CDR3 region has the DNA TGTGCCAGCAGCGCTACGGGACTCGGGGTCACTGAAGCTTTCTTT.

The chain is built from TRBV10-3 and TRBJ1-5, with D possibly matching TRBD1 (5 bases). This CDR3 has 14 residues. CDR1 and CDR2 (germline): ENHRY, SYGVKD. The V end was cut by 5 bases, the J end by 4 bases, with 12 bases between. The CDR3 DNA reads TGTGCCATCAGTAACCAGGGACTAAATCAGCCCCAGCATTTT. This sequence encodes CAISNQGLNQPQHF.

V usage is TRBV4-1 and J usage is TRBJ1-2, with 7 bases identical to TRBD1. The CDR3 spans 17 residues. Germline V gene data show CDR1 as MGHRA and CDR2 as YSYEKL. With 2 bases clipped from V and 9 bases from J, the junction kept 18 bases outside the gene matches. DNA of the CDR3: TGCGCCAGCAGCCAACCCGGGACAGCAAGATACCGGTCGAGCTACACCTTC. Its translation is CASSQPGTARYRSSYTF.

The chain has TRBV18 and TRBJ2-3, with 7 bases that match TRBD2. Trimming at V came to 4 bases and at J to 2 bases, leaving 3 bases not matched to a gene. Germline CDR1 and CDR2: KGHSH and LQKENI. The CDR3 length is 14 residues. CDR3 DNA: TGTGCCAGCTCACAAGCGGGGCCCACAGATACGCAGTATTTT. Residues: CASSQAGPTDTQYF.

This chain joins TRBV16 and TRBJ1-5; D may be TRBD1 (6 bases). The CDR3 is 15 residues long. Germline V CDR1 and CDR2: KGHSY, FQNENV. V dropped 3 bases and J dropped 5 bases, with 14 bases sitting between them. The CDR3: CASSQRTEGHQPQHF. CDR3 in DNA: TGTGCCAGCAGCCAGCGGACAGAGGGGCATCAGCCCCAGCATTTT.

This rearrangement joins TRBV6-5 to TRBJ1-2; D is unclear. This CDR3 spans 12 amino acids. V lost 5 bases, J lost 4 bases, and 8 bases lay in between. CDR1 is MNHEY and CDR2 is SVGAGI in the germline V gene. This chain's CDR3 is CASSVGSYGYTF. The CDR3, as DNA: TGTGCCAGCAGTGTAGGGAGCTATGGCTACACCTTC.

This clone was seen just once. The chain combines TRBV11-3 with TRBJ2-7; 14 bases match TRBD2. Germline V CDR1 and CDR2: SGHNT, YENEEA. J gave up 0 bases and V 5 bases, and 6 bases lay outside the gene matches. This CDR3 contains 17 residues. The CDR3 DNA follows: TGTGCCAGCAGCCCGGGACTAGCGGGAGCGGGCTCCTACGAGCAGTACTTC. Translation: CASSPGLAGAGSYEQYF.

As concerns this clone: Other nucleotide sequences from this sample produce the same CDR3. The rearrangement uses TRBV18 and TRBJ2-5; TRBD1 might be the D (6 bases). This CDR3 has 13 amino acids. Germline V gene data show CDR1 as KGHSH and CDR2 as LQKENI. Trimming cost V 2 bases and J 5 bases, with 9 bases left between them. The CDR3 here is CASSPGQGETQYF. The CDR3 coding sequence is TGTGCCAGCTCACCAGGGCAGGGGGAGACCCAGTACTTC.